These T cell receptor beta chains were read from a single sample in a study of human T cells and chemical hapten exposure. Using its own MiXCR run on the 5' RACE reads, TCRdb lists one record per CDR3 protein. The top ten hold under 7.5% of the sample, which has tens of thousands of distinct CDR3 sequences, roughly 15% seen once. The source is a female donor in good health. CDR3s include the opening cysteine and the closing phenylalanine or tryptophan. D genes are given only for firm matches. Rows may omit the clone size; those that give it use once, few, many or a size class.

V gene	D gene	clone size	J gene	CDR3 protein	CDR3 DNA
TRBV7-8	NA	NA	TRBJ2-7	CASSLNRAYEQYF	TGTGCCAGCAGCTTAAACAGAGCCTACGAGCAGTACTTC
TRBV27	TRBD1	few	TRBJ2-7	CASSTLTGTGPYEQYF	TGTGCCAGCAGCACCCTTACAGGGACAGGGCCGTACGAGCAGTACTTC
TRBV9	NA	NA	TRBJ1-2	CASSVGQSYGYTF	TGTGCCAGCAGCGTCGGACAGAGCTATGGCTACACCTTC
TRBV28	TRBD2	few	TRBJ2-7	CASTSGTYEQYF	TGTGCCAGCACTAGCGGGACCTACGAGCAGTACTTC
TRBV6-4	TRBD2	many	TRBJ2-3	CASSDTSGGADTQYF	TGTGCCAGCAGTGACACTAGCGGGGGGGCAGATACGCAGTATTTT
TRBV20-1	NA	NA	TRBJ1-1	CSARTGGSTEAFF	TGCAGTGCTAGGACGGGGGGGAGCACTGAAGCTTTCTTT
TRBV30	NA	NA	TRBJ2-1	CAWSVYPPRAFF	TGTGCCTGGAGTGTATACCCACCGCGGGCGTTCTTC
TRBV11-3	TRBD2	NA	TRBJ2-5	CASSLGSGGLQETQYF	TGTGCCAGCAGCTTAGGAAGCGGGGGACTCCAAGAGACCCAGTACTTC
TRBV5-1	TRBD1	few	TRBJ2-7	CASSRGQFYEQYF	TGCGCCAGCAGCAGGGGACAGTTCTACGAGCAGTACTTC
TRBV4-2	NA	few	TRBJ2-7	CASSQGETAISYEQYF	TGTGCCAGCAGCCAGGGGGAGACAGCAATTTCCTACGAGCAGTACTTC
TRBV20-1	NA	few	TRBJ2-5	CSAPRDVEETQYF	TGCAGTGCTCCCCGGGACGTCGAAGAGACCCAGTACTTC
TRBV2	NA	NA	TRBJ1-6	CASSERGGINSPLHF	TGTGCCAGCAGTGAAAGGGGGGGAATCAATTCACCCCTCCACTTT
TRBV23-1	TRBD2	NA	TRBJ2-1	CASSHLARLASSYNEQFF	TGCGCCAGCAGTCACCTGGCCAGACTAGCGAGCTCCTACAATGAGCAGTTCTTC
TRBV7-9	NA	NA	TRBJ1-1	CASSLAGEAFF	TGTGCCAGCAGCTTAGCCGGGGAAGCTTTCTTT
TRBV10-3	NA	few	TRBJ1-3	CAISEGGSGNTIYF	TGTGCCATCAGTGAGGGGGGTTCTGGAAACACCATATATTTT
TRBV3-1	NA	few	TRBJ2-3	CASSQTWTASTDTQYF	TGTGCCAGCAGCCAGACCTGGACTGCAAGCACAGATACGCAGTATTTT
TRBV28	TRBD1	few	TRBJ2-2	CASTRAGTGFTGELFF	TGTGCCAGCACCCGAGCCGGGACAGGGTTTACCGGGGAGCTGTTTTTT
TRBV6-2/TRBV6-3	TRBD1	few	TRBJ2-1	CASSPMGTGAYNEQFF	TGTGCCAGCAGTCCCATGGGGACAGGGGCCTACAATGAGCAGTTCTTC